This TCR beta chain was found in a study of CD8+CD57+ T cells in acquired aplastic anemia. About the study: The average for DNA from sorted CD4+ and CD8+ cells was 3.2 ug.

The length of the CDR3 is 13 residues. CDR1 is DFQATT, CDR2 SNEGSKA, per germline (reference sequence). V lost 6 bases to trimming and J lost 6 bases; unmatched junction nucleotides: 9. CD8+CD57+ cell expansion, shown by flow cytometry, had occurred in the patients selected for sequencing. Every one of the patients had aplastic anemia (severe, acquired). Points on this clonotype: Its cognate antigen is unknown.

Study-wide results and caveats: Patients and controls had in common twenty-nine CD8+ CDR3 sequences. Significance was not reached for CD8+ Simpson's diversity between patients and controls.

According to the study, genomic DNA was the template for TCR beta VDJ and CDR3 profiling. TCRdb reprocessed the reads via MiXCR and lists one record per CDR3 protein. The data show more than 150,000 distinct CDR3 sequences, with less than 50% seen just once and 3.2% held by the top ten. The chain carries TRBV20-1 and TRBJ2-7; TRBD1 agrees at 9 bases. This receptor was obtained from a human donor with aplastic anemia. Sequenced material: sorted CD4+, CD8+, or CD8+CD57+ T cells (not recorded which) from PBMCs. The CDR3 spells CSALPGQGGEQYF. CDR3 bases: TGCAGTGCACTACCGGGACAGGGCGGCGAGCAGTACTTC.